These 15 T cell receptor beta chains were all obtained from the same sample, sequenced in a study of shared clonotypes between healthy human individuals. TCRdb's table, derived via immunoSEQ multiplex PCR, lists solely in-frame clones and lacks some. The table lists roughly 1.5 million clones, 95% to 99% of them singletons. The sequenced material came from naive CD4+ T cells sorted from blood. Subset reported: CD45RA+ positively selected. These receptors were collected from a man aged 30-40 years in good health.

The gene calls are TRBV29-1 and TRBJ2-1; D is possibly TRBD2 (6 bases). Germline CDR1 SQVTM, CDR2 ANQGSEA. The CDR3 sequence is 14 residues long. Trimming left V 4 bases short and J 0 bases short, with 10 bases between. The CDR3 bases are TGCAGCGTTGTGATAGCGGTCTCCTACAATGAGCAGTTCTTC. This sequence encodes CSVVIAVSYNEQFF.

The chain links TRBV7-9 to TRBJ1-1, with D tentatively TRBD1 (6 bases). V was clipped by 5 bases and J by 8 bases, with 15 bases between them. The germline gives CDR1 SEHNR, CDR2 FQNEAQ (reference sequence). The CDR3 extends over 13 amino acids. The CDR3 DNA reads as TGTGCCAGCAGCCCCTTTACAGGGCCCGAAGCTTTCTTT. Translation: CASSPFTGPEAFF.

J is TRBJ2-1 and V is TRBV29-1; D may be TRBD1 (6 bases). Germline V gene sequence: CDR1 SQVTM, CDR2 ANQGSEA. The CDR3 runs 14 residues. V lost 2 bases and J lost 6, with 14 bases in between. CDR3 residues: CSVEPNQGTNEQFF. In DNA form, the CDR3 reads TGCAGCGTTGAACCGAACCAGGGGACCAATGAGCAGTTCTTC.

V usage is TRBV29-1 and J usage is TRBJ2-7; D unclear. The germline gives CDR1 SQVTM, CDR2 ANQGSEA. V gave up 4 bases and J gave up 3 bases, with 16 bases separating them. The CDR3 totals 14 residues. The CDR3 protein is CSVVRASTFYEQYF. The CDR3 DNA reads as TGCAGCGTTGTTAGGGCCTCCACCTTCTACGAGCAGTACTTC.

This chain connects TRBV30 to TRBJ2-1; 9 bases match TRBD2. V gave up 4 bases and J gave up 6 bases; unmatched junction bases: 10. This CDR3 comprises 15 residues. Germline V lookup: CDR1 GTSNPN, CDR2 SVGIG (reference sequence). The CDR3 region has the DNA TGTGCCTGGAACCTAGGAGCGGGAGGAGGCAATGAGCAGTTCTTC. This encodes CAWNLGAGGGNEQFF.

V and J are TRBV19 and TRBJ1-1; D possibly corresponds to TRBD1 (5 bases). Trimming left V 3 bases short and J 4 bases short, with 15 bases between. The CDR3 consists of 15 residues. From germline, CDR1 is LNHDA and CDR2 SQIVND (reference sequence). Written as DNA, the CDR3 is TGTGCCAGTAGTATGCTGGGGGTTATCATCACTGAAGCTTTCTTT. It specifies CASSMLGVIITEAFF.

The chain links TRBV27 to TRBJ1-5, with 8 bases aligning to TRBD1. Germline assignment: CDR1 MNHEY and CDR2 SMNVEV (reference sequence). The length of the CDR3 is 15 residues. J lost 5 bases, V lost 5 bases, and 8 bases had no gene match. The CDR3 here is CASSRTRDRYQPQHF. CDR3 DNA sequence: TGTGCCAGCAGTCGGACCCGGGACAGGTATCAGCCCCAGCATTTT.

The rearrangement uses TRBV27 and TRBJ2-5; tentative D call: TRBD2 (6 bases). V lost 5 bases and J lost 0, with 13 bases in between. The CDR3 extends over 15 amino acids. Per the germline V gene, CDR1 is MNHEY and CDR2 is SMNVEV (reference sequence). The CDR3 loop is CASSTTRDYQETQYF. The DNA for the CDR3 is TGTGCCAGCAGTACCACCCGGGACTACCAAGAGACCCAGTACTTC.

The chain employs TRBV23-1 and TRBJ1-5, with 10 bases that match TRBD1. TRBV23-1 is classed as an ORF, of uncertain function. The CDR3 totals 13 residues. V shed 2 bases, J shed 16 bases, and the junction held 8 bases outside the gene matches. The CDR3 DNA is TGCGCCAGCAGTCAACCGCGTCGGACAGGGGGACATTTT. Its translation: CASSQPRRTGGHF.

V gene TRBV7-2 combines with J gene TRBJ1-1; no clear D. Per the germline V gene, CDR1 is SGHTA and CDR2 is FQGNSA. The CDR3 length is 12 residues. Trimming pared 5 bases from V and 10 bases from J, leaving 14 bases between. The CDR3 region is CASSLRGRVAFF. The DNA for the CDR3 is TGTGCCAGCAGCCTCCGTGGGCGCGTAGCTTTCTTT.

The chain recombines TRBV5-4 with TRBJ2-5, with 7 bases matching TRBD1. After removal of 0 bases from V and 4 bases from J, the junction contained 6 bases not matched to a gene. CDR1 is SGHNT, CDR2 YYREEE, per germline (reference sequence). The CDR3 contains 15 residues. Written as DNA, the CDR3 is TGTGCCAGCAGCTTGGAACAGGGGATGACAGAGACCCAGTACTTC. The encoded protein is CASSLEQGMTETQYF.

As regards this clone: One end of the junction fails to match germline, which may point to a read error. The V gene is TRBV28, the J gene TRBJ2-2; D is unresolved. CDR3 length: 11 residues. Germline V CDR1 and CDR2: MDHEN, SYDVKM. The CDR3 DNA reads TGTGCAAGCAATGAGGCCGGGGAGCTGTTTTTT. It yields the protein CASNEAGELFF.

This rearrangement joins TRBV5-6 to TRBJ2-3; tentative D call: TRBD2 (6 bases). Germline V gene sequence: CDR1 SGHDT, CDR2 YYEEEE. V shed 3 bases and J shed 2 bases, with 19 bases lying between them. CDR3 length: 17 amino acids. The CDR3 nucleotides are TGTGCCAGCAGCTCTGGAGGGCGCGGGGCACTCACAGATACGCAGTATTTT. Translation: CASSSGGRGALTDTQYF.

V usage is TRBV7-6 and J usage is TRBJ2-1; TRBD2 aligns across 10 bases. This CDR3 is built from 18 residues. The V gene's germline CDR1 is SGHVS and CDR2 FNYEAQ. Germline trimming cut 5 bases from V and 8 bases from J; bases unmatched to any gene: 18. CDR3 protein: CASSPRSVSSGRPDEQFF. The CDR3 DNA reads TGTGCCAGCAGCCCACGGTCGGTGTCTAGCGGGAGACCCGATGAGCAGTTCTTC.

With respect to this clone: The sample carries other DNA sequences with the same CDR3. This chain joins TRBV9 and TRBJ1-5; D is ambiguous. Per the germline V gene, CDR1 is SGDLS and CDR2 is YYNGEE. CDR3 length equals 14 residues. Trimming cost V 4 bases and J 2 bases, with 10 bases left between them. The DNA for the CDR3 is TGTGCCAGCAGCCTGACTGGGGGCAATCAGCCCCAGCATTTT. Translated: CASSLTGGNQPQHF. The variable domain in full, with the rest retrieved from reference TRBV9 and TRBJ1-5, is DSGVTQTPKHLITATGQRVTLRCSPRSGDLSVYWYQQSLDQGLQFLIQYYNGEERAKGNILERFSAQQFPDLHSELNLSSLELGDSALYFCASSLTGGNQPQHFGDGTRLSIL.